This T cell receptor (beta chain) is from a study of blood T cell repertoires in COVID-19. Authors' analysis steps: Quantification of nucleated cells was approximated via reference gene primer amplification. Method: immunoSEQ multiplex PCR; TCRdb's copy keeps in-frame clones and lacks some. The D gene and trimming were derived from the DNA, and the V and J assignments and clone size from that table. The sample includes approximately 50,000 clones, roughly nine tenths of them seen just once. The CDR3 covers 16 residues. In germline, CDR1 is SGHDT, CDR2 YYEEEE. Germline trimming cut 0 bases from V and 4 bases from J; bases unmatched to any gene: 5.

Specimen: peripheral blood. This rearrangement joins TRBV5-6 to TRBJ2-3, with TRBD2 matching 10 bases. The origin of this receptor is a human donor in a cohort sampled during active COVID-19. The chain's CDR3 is CASSLEVAGGADTQYF. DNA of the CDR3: TGTGCCAGCAGCTTGGAGGTAGCGGGAGGAGCAGATACGCAGTATTTT.